This T cell receptor (beta chain) was retrieved from a study of T cell responses to AZD1222 COVID-19 vaccine. Broader study findings: Scientists sampled the repertoires only once the peak T cell response had passed. Vaccine-associated CD4 TCRs spanned spike, dominant at 160-218 and 743-854.

Trimming shortened V by 7 bases and J by 6 bases, and 18 bases separated the two germline ends. The CDR3 has 14 amino acids. CDR1 is LNHDA and CDR2 is SQIVND in the germline V gene (reference sequence). About this clone: The antigen is not known.

Sequencing used immunoSEQ multiplex PCR; TCRdb keeps in-frame clones, though not all of them. The sample shows some 83,000 clones, about 88% of them seen only once. Some second doses came at about 4 weeks and others at about 12 weeks; these were pooled. This sequence joins TRBV19 and TRBJ1-1, with a tentative D call TRBD1 (6 bases). This clonotype was sampled from an adult who received the AZD1222 COVID-19 vaccine. Sample: peripheral blood, taken 28 days after the second AZD1222 dose. CDR3: CASTPGQIAPEAFF. DNA of the CDR3: TGTGCCAGTACTCCGGGACAAATTGCGCCTGAAGCTTTCTTT.